This TCR beta chain came from a study of patients and donors after allogeneic stem cell transplantation. TCRdb re-called the RT-PCR reads with MiXCR, one entry per CDR3 protein. The repertoire holds approximately 430,000 distinct CDR3 sequences, with more than 15% as singletons. This clonotype was seen a few times. The V end lost 0 bases, the J end lost 3 bases, and 17 bases lay between the germline ends. CDR1 and CDR2 (germline): MGHRA, YSYEKL. This CDR3 is 17 amino acids long. This receptor was taken from a human donor who was either an allogeneic HSCT recipient or a stem cell or donor lymphocyte infusion donor (not recorded which). It is not recorded whose cells these are; they may come from a transplant donor. The J gene is TRBJ1-2, the V gene TRBV4-1; D is possibly TRBD1 (5 bases). Sequencing was carried out using blood, either unsorted or a sorted T cell fraction (not recorded which). DNA for the CDR3: TGCGCCAGCAGCCAAGATAAAAGAACTGGGGCCTACTATGGCTACACCTTC. Amino acids: CASSQDKRTGAYYGYTF.